The source of this T cell receptor (beta chain) is a study of T cell repertoires in cytomegalovirus infection. Across the whole study: CMV infection and matching HLA type were both indicated by public TCR beta signatures. Study-wide points: HLA-C-restricted CMV clonotypes gave the most frequent clonotype in two of eight donors.

Looked up from germline, CDR1 is SQVTM and CDR2 is ANQGSEA. Trimming took off 7 bases at V and 6 bases at J, with 22 bases between the two ends. The CDR3 spans 15 residues. Using its own MiXCR run on the reads, TCRdb lists one record per CDR3 protein. The table lists around 900,000 distinct CDR3 sequences, around 30% of them singletons, with 11% to 15% in the top ten. With regard to this clonotype: Its antigen is still unknown.

The receptor was isolated from a human donor in good health (CMV status not recorded). Some clones in this sample may be carry-over from other donors' samples. The material sequenced was cultured CD8+ T cells from PBMCs, taken from culture after CMV antigen stimulation. The chain carries TRBV29-1 and TRBJ2-1; D may correspond to TRBD1 or TRBD2 (5 bases each). The CDR3 DNA is TGCAGCGGACTCACCCGGGACGGACGCGCCAATGAGCAGTTCTTC. Protein: CSGLTRDGRANEQFF.